Presented here are 7 T cell receptor beta chains from one specimen sequenced in a study of T-cell reconstitution after alpha-beta-depleted transplantation in children. TCRbeta library preparation incorporated unique molecular identifiers. Each CDR3 protein is one row after TCRdb ran MiXCR on the PCR reads. The sample contains about 17,000 distinct CDR3 sequences, under 15% of which appear only once. The sequencing used PBMCs, mostly from graft donor cells, collected 180 days after TCRalphabeta/CD19-depleted stem cell transplant. These receptors were collected from a boy younger than two who had a stem cell transplant for Wiskott-Aldrich syndrome, so the T cells may come from the graft donor.

This clonotype was counted ten times or more. The V call is TRBV19, the J call TRBJ2-1; 10 bases fit TRBD1. Germline assignment: CDR1 LNHDA and CDR2 SQIVND (reference sequence). The CDR3 is 13 amino acids. Unmatched junction bases numbered 3, after V lost 5 bases and J lost 8 bases. In nucleotides, the CDR3 is TGTGCCAGTAGTCGGGACAGGGGACATGAGCAGTTCTTC. It translates to CASSRDRGHEQFF.

The chain couples TRBV7-9 to TRBJ2-5; possibly TRBD1 or TRBD2 for D (5 bases each). The V end lost 5 bases, the J end lost 4 bases, and 11 bases lay between the germline ends. This CDR3 comprises 13 residues. CDR1 SEHNR and CDR2 FQNEAQ come from the germline V gene (reference sequence). The CDR3 reads CASSRDEGETQYF. The CDR3 nucleotides read TGTGCCAGCAGCAGGGACGAAGGAGAGACCCAGTACTTC.

The sample holds a few counts of this clonotype. The V and J genes are TRBV7-3 and TRBJ2-1, with 7 bases lining up with TRBD2. The germline gives CDR1 SGHTA, CDR2 FQGTGA. J was trimmed by 6 bases and V by 6 bases; bases with no gene match: 11. CDR3 length: 15 amino acids. CDR3 residues: CASSFGLVRVNEQFF. The CDR3 DNA is TGTGCCAGCAGTTTCGGACTAGTTCGGGTCAATGAGCAGTTCTTC.

The chain joins TRBV6-5 to TRBJ1-5, with D maybe TRBD1 (6 bases). V gave up 2 bases and J gave up 4 bases, with 15 bases separating them. The CDR3 has 16 amino acids. Germline CDR1 MNHEY, CDR2 SVGAGI. The CDR3 region is CASSYVQGEGNQPQHF. CDR3 nucleotides: TGTGCCAGCAGTTACGTACAGGGAGAAGGAAATCAGCCCCAGCATTTT.

The chain couples TRBV6-5 to TRBJ2-1; D may correspond to TRBD1 or TRBD2 (6 bases each). V lost 8 bases to trimming and J lost 5 bases, with 22 bases between them. The CDR3 totals 16 residues. From germline, CDR1 is MNHEY and CDR2 SVGAGI. The CDR3 region is CASLGGTGGKDNEQFF. CDR3 sequence (DNA): TGTGCCAGCCTAGGGGGGACGGGCGGGAAAGACAATGAGCAGTTCTTC.

At least ten counts were recorded for this clonotype. The gene calls are TRBV28 and TRBJ2-2; 12 bases align to TRBD2. Germline-derived CDR1 and CDR2 are MDHEN and SYDVKM. The ends lost 6 bases at V and 5 bases at J; junction bases unmatched: 4. The CDR3 consists of 15 residues. DNA for the CDR3: TGTGCCAGCAGCCTCGGGACTAGCGGGACCGGGGAGCTGTTTTTT. Its translation: CASSLGTSGTGELFF.

There are many counts of this clonotype. This sequence joins TRBV7-7 and TRBJ2-1; D gene uncertain. V lost 4 bases to trimming and J lost 1 base, with 14 bases between them. The V gene's germline CDR1 is SSHAT and CDR2 FNYEAQ (reference sequence). The CDR3 length is 16 residues. The CDR3 protein is CASSSGPSSSYNEQFF. The CDR3 region has the DNA TGTGCCAGCAGCTCAGGACCGAGTTCATCCTACAATGAGCAGTTCTTC.